Reported below is one T cell receptor beta chain. TCRdb keeps only in-frame clones here, not all; method: immunoSEQ multiplex PCR. The data show more than 500,000 clones, 85% to 95% seen once. In the naive CD8 group, cells lacked CD45RO and were positively selected for CCR7, so terminally differentiated effector memory CD45RA+ cells were left out. The sample originates from a study of shared clonotypes between healthy human individuals. CDR1 is WNHNN, CDR2 SYGVQD, per germline (reference sequence). The CDR3 sequence is 15 residues long. V shed 1 base and J shed 2 bases, with 11 bases lying between them.

The source material was naive CD8+ T cells sorted from blood. This receptor was taken from a woman younger than 45 in good health. The rearrangement uses TRBV10-1 and TRBJ2-5; weak D call: TRBD2 (6 bases). CDR3 sequence reads: CASSEFGGEQETQYF. The CDR3 region has the DNA TGCGCCAGCAGTGAGTTTGGCGGGGAACAAGAGACCCAGTACTTC.